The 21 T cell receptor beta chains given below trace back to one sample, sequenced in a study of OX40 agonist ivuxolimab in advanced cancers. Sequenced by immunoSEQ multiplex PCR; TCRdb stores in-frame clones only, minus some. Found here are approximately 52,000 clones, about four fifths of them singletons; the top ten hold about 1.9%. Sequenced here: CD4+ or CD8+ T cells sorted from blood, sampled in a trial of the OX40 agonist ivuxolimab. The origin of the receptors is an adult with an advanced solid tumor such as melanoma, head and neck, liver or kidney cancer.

CDR3 protein: CASSGITGELFF. The CDR3 region has the DNA TGTGCCAGTTCAGGAATCACCGGGGAGCTGTTTTTT. V is TRBV11-3 and J is TRBJ2-2; D is undetermined. V lost 9 bases and J lost 4, with 9 bases in between. Germline V gives CDR1 SGHNT, CDR2 YENEEA. The CDR3 consists of 12 residues.

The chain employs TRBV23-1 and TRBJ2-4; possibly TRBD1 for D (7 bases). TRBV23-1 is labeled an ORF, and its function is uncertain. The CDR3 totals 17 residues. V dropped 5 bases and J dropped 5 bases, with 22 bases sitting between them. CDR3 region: CASSTIRGRGVENIQYF. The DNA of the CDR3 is TGCGCCAGCAGTACCATTCGTGGCAGGGGGGTTGAAAACATTCAGTACTTC.

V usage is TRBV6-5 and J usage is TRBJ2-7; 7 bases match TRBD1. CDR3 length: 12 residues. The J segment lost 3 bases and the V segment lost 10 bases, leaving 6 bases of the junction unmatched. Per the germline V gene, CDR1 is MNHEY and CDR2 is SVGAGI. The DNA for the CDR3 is TGTGCCACCACCGGGACAGTCTACGAGCAGTACTTC. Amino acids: CATTGTVYEQYF.

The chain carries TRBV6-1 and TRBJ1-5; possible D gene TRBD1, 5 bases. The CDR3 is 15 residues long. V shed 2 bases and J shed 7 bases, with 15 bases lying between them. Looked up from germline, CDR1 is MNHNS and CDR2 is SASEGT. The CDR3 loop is CASSEWAGEGQPQHF. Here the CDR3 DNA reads TGTGCCAGCAGTGAATGGGCGGGGGAAGGGCAGCCCCAGCATTTT.

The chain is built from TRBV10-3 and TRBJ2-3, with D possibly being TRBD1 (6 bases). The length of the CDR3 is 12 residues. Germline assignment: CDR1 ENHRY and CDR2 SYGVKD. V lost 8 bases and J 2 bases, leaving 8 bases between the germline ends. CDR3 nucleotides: TGTGCCATCGGGGGCTTCACAGATACGCAGTATTTT. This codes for CAIGGFTDTQYF.

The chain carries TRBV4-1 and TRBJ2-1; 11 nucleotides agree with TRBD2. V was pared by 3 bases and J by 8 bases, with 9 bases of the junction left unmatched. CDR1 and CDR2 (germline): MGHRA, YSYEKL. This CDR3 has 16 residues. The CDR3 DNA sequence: TGCGCCAGCAGCCATCGCCTAGCGGGGGGTTACCATGAGCAGTTCTTC. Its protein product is CASSHRLAGGYHEQFF.

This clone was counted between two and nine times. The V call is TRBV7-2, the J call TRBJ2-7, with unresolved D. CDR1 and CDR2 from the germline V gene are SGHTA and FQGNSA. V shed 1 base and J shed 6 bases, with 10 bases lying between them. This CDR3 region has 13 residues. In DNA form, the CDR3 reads TGTGCCAGCAGCTTAGACTATGCCCCCGAGCAGTACTTC. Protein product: CASSLDYAPEQYF.

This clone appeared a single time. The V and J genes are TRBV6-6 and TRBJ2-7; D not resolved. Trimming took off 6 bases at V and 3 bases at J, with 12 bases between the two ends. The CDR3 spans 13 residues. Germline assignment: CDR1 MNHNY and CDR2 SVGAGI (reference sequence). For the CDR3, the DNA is TGTGCCAGCAGGCTTGGAGTGAACTACGAGCAGTACTTC. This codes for CASRLGVNYEQYF.

The CDR3 spells CASSVRTGGDNQPQHF. In DNA form, the CDR3 reads TGTGCCAGTAGTGTTCGGACAGGGGGGGATAATCAGCCCCAGCATTTT. V and J are TRBV19 and TRBJ1-5, with TRBD1 identical over 10 bases. Germline CDR1 is LNHDA and CDR2 is SQIVND (reference sequence). The J segment lost 4 bases and the V segment lost 5 bases, leaving 8 bases of the junction unmatched. The CDR3 loop spans 16 amino acids.

CDR3 protein: CASSIGQGRGTGELFF. The CDR3 DNA sequence: TGTGCCAGTAGTATAGGACAGGGGAGGGGCACCGGGGAGCTGTTTTTT. The chain employs TRBV19 and TRBJ2-2; D is perhaps TRBD1 (8 bases). CDR1 is LNHDA, CDR2 SQIVND, per germline (reference sequence). The CDR3 spans 16 residues. Deletions cut 1 base from V and 4 bases from J, with 13 bases between.

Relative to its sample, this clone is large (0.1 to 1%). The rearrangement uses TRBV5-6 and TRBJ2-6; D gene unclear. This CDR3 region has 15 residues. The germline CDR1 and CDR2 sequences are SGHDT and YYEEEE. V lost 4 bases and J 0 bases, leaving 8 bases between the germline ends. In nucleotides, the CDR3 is TGTGCCAGCAGCCTGGGGAACTCTGGGGCCAACGTCCTGACTTTC. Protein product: CASSLGNSGANVLTF.

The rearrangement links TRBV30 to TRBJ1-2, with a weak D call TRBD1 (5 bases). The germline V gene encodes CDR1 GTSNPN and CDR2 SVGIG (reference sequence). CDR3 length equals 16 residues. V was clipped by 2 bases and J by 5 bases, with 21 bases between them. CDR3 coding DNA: TGTGCCTGGAGTAGGGGCGGACTTCGCATCCTTTATGGCTACACCTTC. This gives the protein CAWSRGGLRILYGYTF. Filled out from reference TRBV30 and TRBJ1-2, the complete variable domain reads SQTIHQWPATLVQPVGSPLSLECTVEGTSNPNLYWYRQAAGRGLQLLFYSVGIGQISSEVPQNLSASRPQDRQFILSSKKLLLSDSGFYLCAWSRGGLRILYGYTFGSGTRLTVV.

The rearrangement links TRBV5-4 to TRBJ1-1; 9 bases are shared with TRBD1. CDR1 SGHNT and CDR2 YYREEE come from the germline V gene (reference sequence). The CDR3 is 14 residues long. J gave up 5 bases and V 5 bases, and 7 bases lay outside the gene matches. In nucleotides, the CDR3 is TGTGCCAGCAGAAGACAGGGGGTCGAGACTGAAGCTTTCTTT. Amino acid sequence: CASRRQGVETEAFF.

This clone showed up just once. The CDR3 DNA reads TGTGCCAGCAGAGGACTAGCGGCCTACGAGCAGTACTTC. Its translation is CASRGLAAYEQYF. The chain uses TRBV5-6 and TRBJ2-7; TRBD2 matches at 10 bases. The J segment lost 2 bases and the V segment lost 5 bases, leaving 1 base of the junction unmatched. This CDR3 contains 13 residues. Per the germline V gene, CDR1 is SGHDT and CDR2 is YYEEEE.

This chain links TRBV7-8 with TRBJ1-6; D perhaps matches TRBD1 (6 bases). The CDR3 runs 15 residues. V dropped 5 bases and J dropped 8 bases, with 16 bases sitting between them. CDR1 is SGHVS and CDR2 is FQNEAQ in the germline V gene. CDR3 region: CASSETGSEDSPLHF. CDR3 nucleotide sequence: TGTGCCAGCAGCGAGACAGGCTCCGAGGATTCACCCCTCCACTTT.

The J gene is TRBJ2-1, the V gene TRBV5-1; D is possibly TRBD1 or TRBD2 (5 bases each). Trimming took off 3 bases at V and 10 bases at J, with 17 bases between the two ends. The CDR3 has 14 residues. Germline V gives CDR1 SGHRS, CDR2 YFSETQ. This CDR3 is CASSWDEPSMEQFF. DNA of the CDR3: TGCGCCAGCAGCTGGGACGAACCATCCATGGAGCAGTTCTTC.

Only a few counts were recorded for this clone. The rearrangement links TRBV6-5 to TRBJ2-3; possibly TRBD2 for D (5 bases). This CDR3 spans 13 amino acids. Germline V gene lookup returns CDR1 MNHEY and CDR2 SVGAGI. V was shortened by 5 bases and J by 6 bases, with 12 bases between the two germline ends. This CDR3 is CASSVDFSDTQYF. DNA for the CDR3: TGTGCCAGCAGTGTGGACTTCTCGGATACGCAGTATTTT.

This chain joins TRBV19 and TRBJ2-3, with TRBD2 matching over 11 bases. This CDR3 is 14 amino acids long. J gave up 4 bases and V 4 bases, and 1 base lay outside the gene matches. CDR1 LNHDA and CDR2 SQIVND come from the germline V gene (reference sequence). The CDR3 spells CASSNSGRADTQYF. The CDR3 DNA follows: TGTGCCAGTAGTAATAGCGGGAGGGCAGATACGCAGTATTTT.

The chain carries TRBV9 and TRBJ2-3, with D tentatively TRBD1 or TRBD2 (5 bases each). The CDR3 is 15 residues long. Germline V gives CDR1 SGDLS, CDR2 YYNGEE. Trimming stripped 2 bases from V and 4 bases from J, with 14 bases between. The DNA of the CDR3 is TGTGCCAGCAGCGTCACGGGACGGGGCCCAGATACGCAGTATTTT. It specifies CASSVTGRGPDTQYF.

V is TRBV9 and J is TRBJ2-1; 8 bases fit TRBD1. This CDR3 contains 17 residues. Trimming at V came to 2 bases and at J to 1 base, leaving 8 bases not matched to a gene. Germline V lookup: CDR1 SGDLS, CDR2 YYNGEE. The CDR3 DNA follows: TGTGCCAGCAGCGTCGCCTCAGGGGGCTCGTCCTACAATGAGCAGTTCTTC. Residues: CASSVASGGSSYNEQFF.

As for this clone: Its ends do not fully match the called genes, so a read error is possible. In DNA form, the CDR3 reads TGTGCCAGCCGCCCAGGTCTCATTGAGACCCAGTACTTC. Translated: CASRPGLIETQYF. The rearrangement uses TRBV5-1 and TRBJ2-5, with D unresolved. The CDR3 runs 13 residues. Germline V gene data show CDR1 as SGHRS and CDR2 as YFSETQ.